One and the same sample provided the 10 T cell receptor beta chains below, sequenced in a study of shared clonotypes between healthy human individuals. Assay used: immunoSEQ multiplex PCR; TCRdb lists only in-frame clones, some missing. The sample carries about 1,500,000 clones, roughly 96% recorded once. The sample taken for sequencing was naive CD4+ T cells sorted from blood. Subset specified: CD45RA+ positively selected. The receptors here all came from a man aged 25 to 45 in good health.

This clone was recorded only once. V usage is TRBV2 and J usage is TRBJ2-7; TRBD2 matches 9 bases. CDR1 and CDR2 from the germline V gene are SNHLY and FYNNEI. The CDR3 has 11 residues. With 1 base clipped from V and 11 bases from J, the junction kept 0 bases outside the gene matches. Here the CDR3 DNA reads TGTGCCAGCAGTGAAGGACTAGCGGAGTACTTC. Amino acids: CASSEGLAEYF.

This chain links TRBV5-1 with TRBJ2-1; D assignment may be TRBD1 or TRBD2 (5 bases each). V shed 0 bases and J shed 2 bases, with 12 bases lying between them. CDR3 length: 16 amino acids. The germline V gene encodes CDR1 SGHRS and CDR2 YFSETQ. CDR3 DNA: TGCGCCAGCAGCTTGGCGGGACCCCTACCCTACAATGAGCAGTTCTTC. Translated, it gives CASSLAGPLPYNEQFF.

The chain links TRBV7-8 to TRBJ2-7, with TRBD1 matching over 7 bases. Germline CDR1 SGHVS, CDR2 FQNEAQ. Trimming removed 2 bases from V and 1 base from J; junction bases left unmatched: 11. The CDR3 is made up of 17 amino acids. CDR3 coding DNA: TGTGCCAGCAGCTTACGTGAGGGGGCCCTTGCATCCTACGAGCAGTACTTC. This encodes CASSLREGALASYEQYF.

This clone has only one observation. V usage is TRBV6-1 and J usage is TRBJ2-3; weak D call: TRBD2 (5 bases). In germline, CDR1 is MNHNS, CDR2 SASEGT. The CDR3 has 14 residues. Trimming left V 2 bases short and J 3 bases short, with 9 bases between. The CDR3 DNA is TGTGCCAGCAGTGAATCTGAGGGAACAGATACGCAGTATTTT. It encodes CASSESEGTDTQYF.

The chain is built from TRBV19 and TRBJ2-1; 12 bases agree with TRBD2. V lost 0 bases and J lost 7; bases outside the gene matches: 7. The length of the CDR3 is 17 residues. Germline V gene lookup returns CDR1 LNHDA and CDR2 SQIVND (reference sequence). The CDR3 sequence is CASSIDLGLAGNNEQFF. DNA for the CDR3: TGTGCCAGTAGTATAGACCTTGGACTAGCGGGAAATAATGAGCAGTTCTTC.

The V and J genes are TRBV9 and TRBJ2-1; tentatively, D is TRBD1 (5 bases). This CDR3 contains 17 residues. Trimming took 0 bases from V and 3 from J, leaving 16 bases between them. The germline gives CDR1 SGDLS, CDR2 YYNGEE. CDR3 bases: TGTGCCAGCAGCGTAGCTGGGGCTAGATCCTACTACAATGAGCAGTTCTTC. It codes for CASSVAGARSYYNEQFF.

With respect to this clone: Different DNA sequences within this sample yield the same CDR3. This chain links TRBV7-2 with TRBJ1-5; D is unclear. CDR1 is SGHTA and CDR2 is FQGNSA in the germline V gene. V was shortened by 2 bases and J by 2 bases, with 7 bases between the two germline ends. The CDR3 spans 14 residues. Here the CDR3 DNA reads TGTGCCAGCAGCTTACGGCAGGGCAATCAGCCCCAGCATTTT. Translated: CASSLRQGNQPQHF.

This clone has a single count. The chain combines TRBV7-6 with TRBJ1-5; D ambiguous. The CDR3 is 16 amino acids. Germline-derived CDR1 and CDR2 are SGHVS and FNYEAQ. V was clipped by 1 base and J by 3 bases, with 13 bases between them. The DNA for the CDR3 is TGTGCCAGCAGCTTAGGGGTGGGGTGGGACAATCAGCCCCAGCATTTT. It yields the protein CASSLGVGWDNQPQHF.

The chain combines TRBV6-6 with TRBJ2-3; D gene uncertain. The germline V gene has CDR1 MNHNY and CDR2 SVGAGI (reference sequence). CDR3 size: 12 residues. Deletions cut 7 bases from V and 4 bases from J, with 9 bases between. CDR3 in DNA: TGTGCCAGCAAAGGGCCAGCAGATACGCAGTATTTT. It codes for CASKGPADTQYF.

V usage is TRBV28 and J usage is TRBJ2-1; tentatively, D is TRBD1 or TRBD2 (5 bases each). Deletions cut 5 bases from V and 5 bases from J, with 16 bases between. The CDR3 runs 15 residues. Germline values: CDR1 MDHEN, CDR2 SYDVKM. CDR3 residues: CASSPPGPINNEQFF. The CDR3 DNA reads as TGTGCCAGCAGTCCCCCGGGACCGATAAACAATGAGCAGTTCTTC.